The 26 T cell receptor beta chains below come from one sample, sequenced in a study of T cells in Graves' hyperthyroidism and ophthalmopathy. Researchers took RNA transcripts and amplified the TCR beta CDR3 regions from them. The TCR CDR3 first-round RT-PCR relied on the HTBI primer set. TCRdb re-called the multiplex PCR reads through MiXCR, storing one row per CDR3 protein. The sample has about 710,000 distinct CDR3 sequences, 15% to 20% seen once; the top ten hold under 8.5%. The source material was blood. The receptors derive from a man aged 18 to 29 with Graves' hyperthyroidism.

The gene calls are TRBV9 and TRBJ2-1; TRBD1 matches at 8 bases. The CDR3 sequence is 15 residues long. The junction had 4 bases not matched to a gene; V was cut back by 3 bases and J by 2 bases. CDR1 SGDLS and CDR2 YYNGEE come from the germline V gene. CDR3 in DNA: TGTGCCAGCAGCGGACAGGGGTCGACCTACAATGAGCAGTTCTTC. It specifies CASSGQGSTYNEQFF.

This clonotype was counted between two and nine times. This sequence joins TRBV27 and TRBJ1-6; D call uncertain. CDR1 is MNHEY and CDR2 is SMNVEV in the germline V gene (reference sequence). The CDR3 spans 14 residues. V shed 2 bases and J shed 1 base, with 3 bases lying between them. The CDR3: CASSLTSYNSPLHF. The CDR3 bases are TGTGCCAGCAGTTTAACATCCTATAATTCACCCCTCCACTTT.

J is TRBJ2-2 and V is TRBV6-2 or TRBV6-3; 11 nucleotides align to TRBD2. Germline V CDR1 and CDR2: MNHEY, SVGEGT. This CDR3 has 14 residues. The J segment lost 4 bases and the V segment lost 7 bases, leaving 2 bases of the junction unmatched. The CDR3 here is CASNSGRVTGELFF. The CDR3 DNA sequence: TGTGCCAGCAATAGCGGGAGGGTCACCGGGGAGCTGTTTTTT.

This clonotype was seen ten or more times. The chain is built from TRBV10-3 and TRBJ2-3, with a possible D match to TRBD1 (5 bases). The germline V and J ends were trimmed by 10 bases and 6 bases, with 23 bases remaining between them. This CDR3 is 15 amino acids long. Germline V gives CDR1 ENHRY, CDR2 SYGVKD. Here the CDR3 DNA reads TGTGCCACCAACTCCGTGGGCGGACAAGGGGATACGCAGTATTTT. Translation: CATNSVGGQGDTQYF.

Of note for this clonotype: This may stem from a read error, because a much larger clone lies one nucleotide away. The chain joins TRBV7-2 to TRBJ2-7, with 7 positions matching TRBD2. After removal of 4 bases from V and 5 bases from J, the junction contained 20 bases not matched to a gene. CDR1 is SGHTA, CDR2 FQGNSA, per germline. CDR3 length: 18 residues. CDR3 protein: CASSSKGHPLASRDEQYF. CDR3 in DNA: TGTGCCAGCAGCTCGAAAGGACACCCACTAGCGTCGAGGGACGAGCAGTACTTC.

This clonotype was seen ten or more times. This sequence joins TRBV7-3 and TRBJ2-1, with D possibly being TRBD1 or TRBD2 (5 bases each). CDR3 size: 15 residues. Per the germline V gene, CDR1 is SGHTA and CDR2 is FQGTGA. Deletions cut 4 bases from V and 10 bases from J, with 20 bases between. This CDR3 is CASSSGPPPGREQFF. In DNA form, the CDR3 reads TGTGCCAGCAGCTCGGGACCACCCCCCGGGCGAGAGCAGTTCTTC.

Details on this clonotype: This may arise from a read error, as a much more abundant clone is one base away. The chain recombines TRBV2 with TRBJ1-4; D remains unclear. Trimming took off 3 bases at V and 8 bases at J, with 10 bases between the two ends. Germline V gene lookup returns CDR1 SNHLY and CDR2 FYNNEI. The CDR3 runs 13 residues. The CDR3 coding sequence is TGTGCCAGCAGTGACAGGACGAGGGAAAAACTGTTTTTT. This encodes CASSDRTREKLFF.

This clonotype was counted ten times or more. V and J are TRBV5-6 and TRBJ1-5; no definite D call. With 0 bases removed from V and 7 bases from J, the gap between germline ends came to 5 bases. This CDR3 has 12 residues. CDR1 is SGHDT, CDR2 YYEEEE, per germline. This CDR3 reads CASSLGIQPQHF. The CDR3 nucleotides read TGTGCCAGCAGCTTGGGCATCCAGCCCCAGCATTTT.

This clonotype was observed a few times. The CDR3 sequence: CASSPKRSTYNEQFF. CDR3 bases: TGTGCCAGCAGCCCCAAGCGGTCTACCTACAATGAGCAGTTCTTC. The genes are TRBV9 and TRBJ2-1, with D maybe TRBD2 (5 bases). CDR1 is SGDLS, CDR2 YYNGEE, per germline. This CDR3 comprises 15 residues. Trimming took off 4 bases at V and 2 bases at J, with 13 bases between the two ends.

The chain carries TRBV7-6 and TRBJ2-2, with unresolved D. Per germline, CDR1 SGHVS and CDR2 FNYEAQ. Trimming took off 3 bases at V and 7 bases at J, with 12 bases between the two ends. The CDR3 is made up of 14 amino acids. The CDR3 DNA reads as TGTGCCAGCAGCTTTCCCCTAGTTGACGGGGAGCTGTTTTTT. Its translation: CASSFPLVDGELFF.

The table lists this clonotype with a few counts. The chain combines TRBV24-1 with TRBJ2-3; TRBD2 matches at 7 bases. Trimming cost V 6 bases and J 3 bases; bases outside gene matches: 8. Germline CDR1 KGHDR, CDR2 SFDVKD. CDR3 size: 15 residues. CDR3 nucleotides: TGTGCCACCAGTAAACCGGGACTACAAACAGATACGCAGTATTTT. Its translation is CATSKPGLQTDTQYF.

This clonotype was seen many times. The chain links TRBV7-9 to TRBJ2-3; 12 bases map to TRBD2. The germline V gene has CDR1 SEHNR and CDR2 FQNEAQ (reference sequence). Trimming removed 5 bases from V and 2 bases from J; junction bases left unmatched: 5. The CDR3 covers 16 residues. CDR3: CASSARLAGATDTQYF. The CDR3 DNA reads as TGTGCCAGCAGCGCCCGACTAGCGGGAGCCACAGATACGCAGTATTTT.

The sample holds a few counts of this clonotype. CDR3 sequence (DNA): TGTGCCAGCAGTTTCGTAACTTACAATGAGCAGTTCTTC. This codes for CASSFVTYNEQFF. The rearrangement links TRBV28 to TRBJ2-1; no clear D. V was pared by 3 bases and J by 4 bases, with 7 bases between. The CDR3 runs to 13 residues. From germline, CDR1 is MDHEN and CDR2 SYDVKM.

This clonotype has at least ten counts. V is TRBV28 and J is TRBJ1-1; 9 positions match TRBD1. The J segment lost 0 bases and the V segment lost 5 bases, leaving 7 bases of the junction unmatched. The germline V gene encodes CDR1 MDHEN and CDR2 SYDVKM. The CDR3 is 16 amino acids. The CDR3 region is CASSVPGQGMNTEAFF. In nucleotides, the CDR3 is TGTGCCAGCAGTGTACCGGGACAGGGCATGAACACTGAAGCTTTCTTT.

This clonotype was counted at least ten times. J is TRBJ1-5 and V is TRBV28, with unresolved D. CDR1 and CDR2 from the germline V gene are MDHEN and SYDVKM. Trimming removed 8 bases at V and 6 bases at J, with 17 bases between. The CDR3 runs 14 residues. The CDR3 nucleotides read TGTGCCAGCTCCCTTCCATTGGGTGGTCAGCCCCAGCATTTT. Protein sequence: CASSLPLGGQPQHF.

This clonotype was counted only a few times. The chain joins TRBV10-3 to TRBJ2-3, with a tentative D call TRBD2 (6 bases). The germline gives CDR1 ENHRY, CDR2 SYGVKD. The CDR3 consists of 15 residues. V shed 6 bases and J shed 3 bases, with 16 bases lying between them. The CDR3 spells CAISQREAGTDTQYF. The CDR3 bases are TGTGCCATCAGCCAGAGGGAGGCGGGGACAGATACGCAGTATTTT.

The CDR3 loop reads CSASNTQNGGELFF. In DNA form, the CDR3 reads TGCAGTGCTAGCAATACTCAGAACGGGGGGGAGCTGTTTTTT. The chain combines TRBV20-1 with TRBJ2-2; no reliable D call. CDR1 and CDR2 from the germline V gene are DFQATT and SNEGSKA (reference sequence). V was trimmed by 3 bases and J by 8 bases, leaving 16 bases between them. The CDR3 sequence is 14 residues long.

The chain uses TRBV5-1 and TRBJ2-7; 7 nucleotides match TRBD1. The CDR3 spans 16 residues. The V and J ends lost 4 bases and 3 bases, in that order; junction bases with no gene match: 13. CDR1 and CDR2 from the germline V gene are SGHRS and YFSETQ. As DNA, the CDR3 is TGCGCCAGCAGCCCATTAGACAGGGCTGTACTCTACGAGCAGTACTTC. It specifies CASSPLDRAVLYEQYF.

This clonotype was observed many times. The V gene is TRBV2, the J gene TRBJ2-1; either TRBD1 or TRBD2 may supply D (5 bases each). Germline V gene sequence: CDR1 SNHLY, CDR2 FYNNEI. The CDR3 length is 12 residues. Trimming removed 6 bases from V and 5 bases from J, with 8 bases in between. CDR3 bases: TGTGCCAGCAGGGGGGACCACAATGAGCAGTTCTTC. This translates into CASRGDHNEQFF.

This chain links TRBV5-5 with TRBJ2-2; the D gene is possibly TRBD1 (5 bases). The germline V gene encodes CDR1 SGHKS and CDR2 YYEKEE (reference sequence). V lost 4 bases to trimming and J lost 1 base, with 11 bases between them. The CDR3 is 15 residues long. The CDR3 DNA sequence: TGTGCCAGCAGCCCATACAGGCGGAACACCGGGGAGCTGTTTTTT. It encodes CASSPYRRNTGELFF.

This clonotype was observed at least ten times. The CDR3, as DNA: TGTGCCAGCAGCCCCCGCGTCACAGATACGCAGTATTTT. Its translation: CASSPRVTDTQYF. This chain uses TRBV11-2 with TRBJ2-3; D gene unclear. V was cut by 5 bases and J by 2 bases, with 8 bases left in between. Per the germline V gene, CDR1 is SGHAT and CDR2 is FQNNGV. CDR3 size: 13 residues. Full variable domain (outside the CDR3, taken from reference TRBV11-2 and TRBJ2-3): EAGVAQSPRYKIIEKRQSVAFWCNPISGHATLYWYQQILGQGPKLLIQFQNNGVVDDSQLPKDRFSAERLKGVDSTLKIQPAKLEDSAVYLCASSPRVTDTQYFGPGTRLTVL.

The sample holds a few counts of this clonotype. This sequence joins TRBV20-1 and TRBJ1-6; D may be TRBD1 (5 bases). V dropped 0 bases and J dropped 7 bases, with 10 bases sitting between them. This CDR3 region has 14 residues. Germline V gene data show CDR1 as DFQATT and CDR2 as SNEGSKA (reference sequence). CDR3 nucleotides: TGCAGTGCTAGAGATGGGGGTGGGAATTCACCCCTCCACTTT. Its translation: CSARDGGGNSPLHF.

V usage is TRBV7-2 and J usage is TRBJ2-7; D is unclear. Trimming took off 5 bases at V and 2 bases at J, with 16 bases between the two ends. The CDR3 runs to 15 residues. Germline V gene lookup returns CDR1 SGHTA and CDR2 FQGNSA. The CDR3 DNA follows: TGTGCCAGCAGCCCCGCTTCATTTGCCGCCTACGAGCAGTACTTC. It specifies CASSPASFAAYEQYF. The whole variable domain, remainder taken from reference TRBV7-2 and TRBJ2-7, is GAGVSQSPSNKVTEKGKDVELRCDPISGHTALYWYRQSLGQGLEFLIYFQGNSAPDKSGLPSDRFSAERTGGSVSTLTIQRTQQEDSAVYLCASSPASFAAYEQYFGPGTRLTVT.

This clonotype was seen at least ten times. This chain joins TRBV28 and TRBJ2-7; D ambiguous. Germline CDR1 MDHEN, CDR2 SYDVKM. Trimming removed 6 bases at V and 6 bases at J, with 9 bases between. The CDR3 runs 11 residues. As DNA, the CDR3 is TGTGCCAGCAGGAGATTGGGCGAGCAGTACTTC. As protein: CASRRLGEQYF.

In its sample, this clonotype was seen many times. The chain is built from TRBV7-9 and TRBJ2-5; 7 bases fit TRBD1. The CDR3 has 14 amino acids. Germline V gene sequence: CDR1 SEHNR, CDR2 FQNEAQ (reference sequence). V shed 7 bases, J shed 3 bases, and the junction held 8 bases outside the gene matches. The CDR3 region has the DNA TGTGCCAGCACCACCACAGGGGAGAAAGAGACCCAGTACTTC. Its translation: CASTTTGEKETQYF.

In its sample, this clonotype was seen many times. CDR3 bases: TGCAGCGTTGAAAAGTTACAACGGGGTGAGCAGTTCTTC. The encoded protein is CSVEKLQRGEQFF. The chain has TRBV29-1 and TRBJ2-1; possibly TRBD2 for D (5 bases). Trimming removed 2 bases from V and 9 bases from J, with 14 bases in between. CDR1 and CDR2 from the germline V gene are SQVTM and ANQGSEA. CDR3 length equals 13 residues.